The clone carrying this TCR beta chain was recorded only once. The CDR3 is 14 residues long. Per the germline V gene, CDR1 is SEHNR and CDR2 is FQNEAQ (reference sequence). These data come from a study of blood T cell repertoires in COVID-19. About the study: Samples came from the United States, Italy and Spain, spanning acute and convalescent COVID-19. T cells, B-cell-depleted T cells, or PBMCs provided the cDNA or gDNA that served as material.

Source study methods: For nucleated cells, counts were estimated from reference gene primer amplification. Sequencing was performed with immunoSEQ multiplex PCR; in TCRdb, only in-frame clones are kept and a portion is missing. V, J and clone size are taken as reported in that table, and D and trimming were inferred from the DNA itself. The sample lists roughly 25,000 clones, about 90% occurring once. The sample was peripheral blood. The V gene is TRBV7-9, the J gene TRBJ2-3; tentatively, D is TRBD2 (5 bases). The receptor comes from a man between 65 and 79 years old in a cohort sampled during active COVID-19. The CDR3 region has the DNA TGTGCAACTTGCCCCGACGGGATTATAGTGGCGCAGTATTTT. As protein: CATCPDGIIVAQYF.